This T cell receptor (beta chain) came from a study of T-cell memory formation after mild COVID-19. Study-wide context: Each donor largely had its own TCR clusters. General study findings and limits: Pre-infection memory contained some responding clones, which suggested that cross-reactive memory had joined. Researchers report contracting CD4+ clones mostly in CM and EM, with CD8+ clones in EMRA.

The ends were cut back, 3 bases at V and 2 bases at J, with 20 bases in the middle. This CDR3 region has 17 residues. The germline V gene encodes CDR1 LGHDT and CDR2 YNNKEL (reference sequence). This clonotype was detected a few times. The antigen remains unidentified. A single record per CDR3 protein comes from TCRdb applying MiXCR to the 5' RACE reads. The repertoire consists of hundreds of thousands of distinct CDR3 sequences, with around 15% occurring once and the leading ten covering 22%. The sequenced sample was PBMCs or a T cell subset sorted from them (not recorded which). The chain couples TRBV3-1 to TRBJ2-7; the D is unclear. The TCR sequence derives from a young man who had mild COVID-19 (a few samples of this study predate the infection). Cell type and time point are not known. CDR3 amino acids: CASSHAPDPALPYEQYF. The CDR3 coding sequence is TGTGCCAGCAGCCACGCTCCCGATCCCGCCTTACCCTACGAGCAGTACTTC.